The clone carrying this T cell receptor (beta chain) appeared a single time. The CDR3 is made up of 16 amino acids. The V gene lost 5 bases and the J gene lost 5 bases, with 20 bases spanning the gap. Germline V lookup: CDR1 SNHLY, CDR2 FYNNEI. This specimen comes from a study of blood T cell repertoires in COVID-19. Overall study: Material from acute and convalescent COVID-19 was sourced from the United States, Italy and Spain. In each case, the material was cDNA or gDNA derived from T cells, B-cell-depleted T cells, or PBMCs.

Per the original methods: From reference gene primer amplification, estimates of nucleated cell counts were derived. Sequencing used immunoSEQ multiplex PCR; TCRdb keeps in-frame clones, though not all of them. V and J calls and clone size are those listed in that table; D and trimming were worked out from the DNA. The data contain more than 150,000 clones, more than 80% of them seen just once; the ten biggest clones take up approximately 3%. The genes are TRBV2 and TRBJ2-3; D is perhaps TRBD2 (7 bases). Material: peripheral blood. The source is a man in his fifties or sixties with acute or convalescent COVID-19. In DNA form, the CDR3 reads TGTGCCAGCAGTAACAACTTTGGGGGGGGCCGAGATACGCAGTATTTT. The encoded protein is CASSNNFGGGRDTQYF.